This passage covers 18 T cell receptor beta chains from one sample sequenced in a study of OX40 agonist ivuxolimab in advanced cancers. The method was immunoSEQ multiplex PCR; TCRdb's version includes in-frame clones alone and lacks a portion of them. The sample records about 90,000 clones, more than 80% being singletons. This specimen was CD4+ or CD8+ T cells sorted from blood, taken in a trial of the OX40 agonist ivuxolimab. The receptors stem from an adult with an advanced solid tumor such as melanoma, head and neck, liver or kidney cancer.

The V gene is TRBV29-1, the J gene TRBJ1-1; D gene uncertain. The CDR3 spans 13 residues. Trimming cost V 2 bases and J 1 base, with 8 bases left between them. Per the germline V gene, CDR1 is SQVTM and CDR2 is ANQGSEA. Here the CDR3 DNA reads TGCAGCGTTGAATATTACAGGAACACTGAAGCTTTCTTT. As protein: CSVEYYRNTEAFF.

Worth noting for this clone: The sample holds other DNA sequences that translate to the same CDR3. The chain uses TRBV18 and TRBJ1-5, with 7 bases fitting TRBD1. The length of the CDR3 is 14 residues. Losses at the gene ends were 3 bases for V and 4 bases for J; bases not matched to a gene: 3. Germline CDR1 KGHSH, CDR2 LQKENI. CDR3 sequence (DNA): TGTGCCAGCTCACCTCAGGGGGGAAATCAGCCCCAGCATTTT. Protein sequence: CASSPQGGNQPQHF.

The chain has TRBV4-1 and TRBJ2-1; a weak D match, TRBD1 (5 bases). Trimming removed 4 bases from V and 4 bases from J, with 11 bases in between. The CDR3 has 14 amino acids. Germline assignment: CDR1 MGHRA and CDR2 YSYEKL. The CDR3 bases are TGCGCCAGCAGCCCGAGTACAGGTTACAATGAGCAGTTCTTC. This codes for CASSPSTGYNEQFF.

The J gene is TRBJ2-3, the V gene TRBV9, with 8 bases identical to TRBD2. Germline V gene lookup returns CDR1 SGDLS and CDR2 YYNGEE. J gave up 4 bases and V 4 bases, and 5 bases lay outside the gene matches. The CDR3 runs to 14 residues. The chain's CDR3 is CASSRSGNPDTQYF. The CDR3 DNA follows: TGTGCCAGCAGCCGTAGCGGGAACCCAGATACGCAGTATTTT.

The V and J genes are TRBV6-5 and TRBJ1-3; tentatively, D is TRBD1 (5 bases). The ends were cut back, 5 bases at V and 1 base at J, with 9 bases in the middle. The CDR3 spans 14 residues. CDR1 is MNHEY, CDR2 SVGAGI, per germline. The CDR3 sequence is CASSPGISGNTIYF. The CDR3 DNA follows: TGTGCCAGCAGTCCAGGGATATCTGGAAACACCATATATTTT.

The chain couples TRBV7-3 to TRBJ1-1; no clear D gene. There are 14 residues in the CDR3. The germline gives CDR1 SGHTA, CDR2 FQGTGA. With 5 bases removed from V and 5 bases from J, the gap between germline ends came to 15 bases. In nucleotides, the CDR3 is TGTGCCAGCAGCCCAAACGCTCGGAGGACTGAAGCTTTCTTT. Residues: CASSPNARRTEAFF.

This clone was detected a few times. At one of its ends the junction is not consistent with the germline gene, which may arise from a read error. The chain carries TRBV4-2 and TRBJ1-5; tentative D call: TRBD1 (5 bases). Germline V CDR1 and CDR2: LGHNA, YNFKEQ. This CDR3 has 15 amino acids. CDR3 amino acids: CASSQEYRNNRPQHF. The CDR3 coding sequence is TGTGCCAGCAGCCAAGAATACAGGAACAATCGGCCCCAGCATTTT.

V and J are TRBV6-1 and TRBJ1-4, with 7 bases fitting TRBD1. Germline values: CDR1 MNHNS, CDR2 SASEGT. This CDR3 region has 16 residues. With 3 bases clipped from V and 8 bases from J, the junction kept 12 bases outside the gene matches. The CDR3 here is CASSDGRQGVGEKLFF. The CDR3 coding sequence is TGTGCCAGCAGTGACGGACGGCAGGGGGTAGGGGAAAAACTGTTTTTT.

The chain uses TRBV6-1 and TRBJ2-7; 7 positions agree with TRBD2. Unmatched junction bases numbered 11, after V lost 6 bases and J lost 12 bases. CDR1 and CDR2 (germline): MNHNS, SASEGT. The CDR3 sequence is 12 residues long. CDR3 sequence reads: CASSSTSREGYF. Here the CDR3 DNA reads TGTGCCAGCAGCTCGACTAGCCGAGAGGGGTACTTC.

V usage is TRBV4-3 and J usage is TRBJ2-7; 8 bases agree with TRBD1. The CDR3 loop spans 13 amino acids. Losses at the gene ends were 5 bases for V and 2 bases for J; bases not matched to a gene: 2. Germline CDR1 reads LGHNA; CDR2 reads YSLEER. The CDR3 is CASSKGQAYEQYF. The CDR3 coding sequence is TGCGCCAGCAGCAAGGGACAGGCCTACGAGCAGTACTTC.

The chain employs TRBV11-2 and TRBJ1-1; the D gene is possibly TRBD1 (5 bases). Germline V gene sequence: CDR1 SGHAT, CDR2 FQNNGV. Trimming shortened V by 6 bases and J by 4 bases, and 15 bases separated the two germline ends. The CDR3 has 14 residues. The CDR3 here is CASRITGGGTEAFF. CDR3 in DNA: TGTGCCAGCAGGATAACCGGGGGTGGCACTGAAGCTTTCTTT. The variable domain in full, completed from reference TRBV11-2 and TRBJ1-1, reads EAGVAQSPRYKIIEKRQSVAFWCNPISGHATLYWYQQILGQGPKLLIQFQNNGVVDDSQLPKDRFSAERLKGVDSTLKIQPAKLEDSAVYLCASRITGGGTEAFFGQGTRLTVV.

The chain recombines TRBV5-1 with TRBJ2-1, with D perhaps matching TRBD2 (6 bases). The V gene lost 0 bases and the J gene lost 0 bases, with 10 bases spanning the gap. Germline values: CDR1 SGHRS, CDR2 YFSETQ. CDR3 length: 16 amino acids. The CDR3 DNA reads TGCGCCAGCAGCTTGGATTCCGGGAGCTCCTACAATGAGCAGTTCTTC. Protein product: CASSLDSGSSYNEQFF.

The chain is built from TRBV6-1 and TRBJ2-7; TRBD1 aligns across 8 bases. This CDR3 has 13 amino acids. Losses at the gene ends were 4 bases for V and 4 bases for J; bases not matched to a gene: 3. Germline V lookup: CDR1 MNHNS, CDR2 SASEGT. CDR3 DNA sequence: TGTGCCAGCAGTGCACAGGGGGGATACGAGCAGTACGTC. Amino acids: CASSAQGGYEQYV.

The chain carries TRBV6-5 and TRBJ2-5; 7 nucleotides agree with TRBD1. Germline V gene data show CDR1 as MNHEY and CDR2 as SVGAGI. The CDR3 spans 13 residues. Trimming removed 5 bases from V and 5 bases from J; junction bases left unmatched: 5. The CDR3 reads CASSHRGRETQYF. DNA of the CDR3: TGTGCCAGCAGTCACAGGGGAAGGGAGACCCAGTACTTC.

V usage is TRBV5-1 and J usage is TRBJ1-3, with D tentatively TRBD1 (6 bases). Looked up from germline, CDR1 is SGHRS and CDR2 is YFSETQ. The CDR3 is 16 residues long. Trimming pared 6 bases from V and 0 bases from J, leaving 16 bases between. The CDR3 nucleotides read TGCGCCAGCACCACGGAGGGGGATACCTCTGGAAACACCATATATTTT. This gives the protein CASTTEGDTSGNTIYF.

The chain carries TRBV6-5 and TRBJ2-7; D perhaps matches TRBD2 (6 bases). V lost 4 bases and J 0 bases, leaving 16 bases between the germline ends. CDR3 length equals 16 residues. CDR1 is MNHEY, CDR2 SVGAGI, per germline. This CDR3 reads CASSSGTALSSYEQYF. The CDR3 nucleotides are TGTGCCAGCAGTTCAGGGACTGCTCTTAGCTCCTACGAGCAGTACTTC.

This clone was recorded once. The chain recombines TRBV7-3 with TRBJ2-5; tentative D call: TRBD2 (6 bases). V dropped 5 bases and J dropped 5 bases, with 12 bases sitting between them. The germline V gene encodes CDR1 SGHTA and CDR2 FQGTGA. This CDR3 spans 13 amino acids. CDR3 amino acids: CASSPGLAETQYF. The CDR3 DNA follows: TGTGCCAGCAGCCCCGGGCTAGCGGAGACCCAGTACTTC.

The chain links TRBV7-2 to TRBJ1-1; the D is unclear. V was clipped by 3 bases and J by 1 base, with 9 bases between them. CDR1 and CDR2 from the germline V gene are SGHTA and FQGNSA. CDR3 size: 14 residues. The CDR3 nucleotides read TGTGCCAGCAGCTTCGGATGGAGGAACACTGAAGCTTTCTTT. Translation gives CASSFGWRNTEAFF.